The clone carrying this T cell receptor beta chain was recorded at least ten times. As yet, its antigen is unknown. This entry belongs to a study of neurological immune-mediated disorders. The length of the CDR3 is 14 residues. Unmatched junction bases numbered 5, after V lost 8 bases and J lost 1 base. The germline CDR1 and CDR2 sequences are MNHNY and SVGAGI (reference sequence). Study results and limitations: Private repertoires in all groups were suggested by the finding that expanded clones across subjects shared no CDR3 amino acid sequences. HTLV-1-associated myelopathy had the most TCR clonal expansion, whereas multiple sclerosis had the least (lower than in healthy controls).

Noted time point: longitudinal time-point 2. Unsorted libraries came from 2 million PBMCs stored at -80 °C. Synthesis of cDNA was carried out by template-switch 5'RACE. The reaction used 10-nucleotide random UMIs. Each CDR3 protein is one row after TCRdb ran MiXCR on the 5' RACE reads. The top ten clones hold approximately 5% of a sample with about 90,000 distinct CDR3 sequences, under 15% of them seen once. Input material: PBMCs. This rearrangement joins TRBV6-6 to TRBJ2-3; 8 bases line up with TRBD1. The sequence came from a female donor with HTLV-1-associated myelopathy (HAM/TSP). This chain's CDR3 is CASGRGQGTDTQYF. CDR3 DNA sequence: TGTGCCAGCGGCAGGGGGCAAGGCACAGATACGCAGTATTTT.